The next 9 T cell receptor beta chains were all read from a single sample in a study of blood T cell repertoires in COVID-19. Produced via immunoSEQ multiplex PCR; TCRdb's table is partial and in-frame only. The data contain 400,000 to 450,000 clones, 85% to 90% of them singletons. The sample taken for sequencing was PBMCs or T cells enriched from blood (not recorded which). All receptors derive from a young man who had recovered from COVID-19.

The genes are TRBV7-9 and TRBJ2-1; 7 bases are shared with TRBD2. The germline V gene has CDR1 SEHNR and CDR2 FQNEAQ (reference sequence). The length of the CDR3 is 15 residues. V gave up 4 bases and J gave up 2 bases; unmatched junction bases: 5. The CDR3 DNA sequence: TGTGCCAGCAGCTCAGAGCGGGGTCCCTACAATGAGCAGTTCTTC. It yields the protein CASSSERGPYNEQFF.

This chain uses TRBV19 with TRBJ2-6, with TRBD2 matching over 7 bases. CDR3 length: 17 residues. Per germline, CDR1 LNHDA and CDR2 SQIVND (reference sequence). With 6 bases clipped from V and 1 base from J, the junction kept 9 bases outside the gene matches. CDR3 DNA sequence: TGTGCCAGTAGGGGGGGGATACCCCTTTCTGGGGCCAACGTCCTGACTTTC. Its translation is CASRGGIPLSGANVLTF. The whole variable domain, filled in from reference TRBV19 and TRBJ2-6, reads DGGITQSPKYLFRKEGQNVTLSCEQNLNHDAMYWYRQDPGQGLRLIYYSQIVNDFQKGDIAEGYSVSREKKESFPLTVTSAQKNPTAFYLCASRGGIPLSGANVLTFGAGSRLTVL.

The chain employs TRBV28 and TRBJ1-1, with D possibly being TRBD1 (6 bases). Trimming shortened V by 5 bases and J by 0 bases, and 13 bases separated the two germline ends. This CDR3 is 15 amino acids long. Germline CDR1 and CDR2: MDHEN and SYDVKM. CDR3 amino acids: CASSPLTGLNTEAFF. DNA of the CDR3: TGTGCCAGCAGTCCCCTGACAGGCTTGAACACTGAAGCTTTCTTT.

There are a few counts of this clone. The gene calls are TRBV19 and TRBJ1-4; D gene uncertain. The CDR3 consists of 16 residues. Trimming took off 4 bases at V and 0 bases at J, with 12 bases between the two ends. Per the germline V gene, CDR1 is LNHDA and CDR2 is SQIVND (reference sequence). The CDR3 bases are TGTGCCAGTAGTAAATACAGCCCTGCAACTAATGAAAAACTGTTTTTT. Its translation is CASSKYSPATNEKLFF. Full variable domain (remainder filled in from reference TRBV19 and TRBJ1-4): DGGITQSPKYLFRKEGQNVTLSCEQNLNHDAMYWYRQDPGQGLRLIYYSQIVNDFQKGDIAEGYSVSREKKESFPLTVTSAQKNPTAFYLCASSKYSPATNEKLFFGSGTQLSVL.

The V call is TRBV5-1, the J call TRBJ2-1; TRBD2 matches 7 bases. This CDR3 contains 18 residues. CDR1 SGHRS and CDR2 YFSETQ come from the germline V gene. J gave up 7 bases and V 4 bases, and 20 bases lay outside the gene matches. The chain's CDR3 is CASSPILDLGGSRNEQFF. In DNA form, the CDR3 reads TGCGCCAGCAGCCCAATCCTCGACCTGGGCGGGAGTAGGAATGAGCAGTTCTTC.

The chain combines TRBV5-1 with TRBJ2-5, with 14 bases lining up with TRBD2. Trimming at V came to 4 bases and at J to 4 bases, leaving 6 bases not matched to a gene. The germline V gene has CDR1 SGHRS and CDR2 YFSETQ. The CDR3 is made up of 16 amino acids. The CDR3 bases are TGCGCCAGCAGCCCGGGACTAGCGGGAGTAGGAGAGACCCAGTACTTC. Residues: CASSPGLAGVGETQYF.

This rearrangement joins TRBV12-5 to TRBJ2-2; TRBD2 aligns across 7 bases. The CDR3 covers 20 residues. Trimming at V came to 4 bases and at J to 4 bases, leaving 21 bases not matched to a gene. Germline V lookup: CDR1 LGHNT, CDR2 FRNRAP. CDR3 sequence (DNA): TGTGCTAGTGGTTCGATCAGGAAACCTGTCGGACTAGTGTTCACCGGGGAGCTGTTTTTT. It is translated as CASGSIRKPVGLVFTGELFF. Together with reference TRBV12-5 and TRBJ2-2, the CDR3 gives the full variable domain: DARVTQTPRHKVTEMGQEVTMRCQPILGHNTVFWYRQTMMQGLELLAYFRNRAPLDDSGMPKDRFSAEMPDATLATLKIQPSEPRDSAVYFCASGSIRKPVGLVFTGELFFGEGSRLTVL.

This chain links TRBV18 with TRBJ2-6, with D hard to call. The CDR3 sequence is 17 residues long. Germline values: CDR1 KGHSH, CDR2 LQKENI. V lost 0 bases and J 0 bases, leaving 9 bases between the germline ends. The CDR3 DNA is TGTGCCAGCTCACCACCGTCACGGAGCTCTGGGGCCAACGTCCTGACTTTC. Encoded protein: CASSPPSRSSGANVLTF.

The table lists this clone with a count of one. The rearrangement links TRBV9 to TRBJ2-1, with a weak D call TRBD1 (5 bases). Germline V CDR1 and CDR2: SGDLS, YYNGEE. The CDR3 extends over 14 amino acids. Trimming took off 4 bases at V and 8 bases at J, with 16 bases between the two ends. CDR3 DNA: TGTGCCAGCAGCCCACGGCAGGGTATGTATGAGCAGTTCTTC. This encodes CASSPRQGMYEQFF.